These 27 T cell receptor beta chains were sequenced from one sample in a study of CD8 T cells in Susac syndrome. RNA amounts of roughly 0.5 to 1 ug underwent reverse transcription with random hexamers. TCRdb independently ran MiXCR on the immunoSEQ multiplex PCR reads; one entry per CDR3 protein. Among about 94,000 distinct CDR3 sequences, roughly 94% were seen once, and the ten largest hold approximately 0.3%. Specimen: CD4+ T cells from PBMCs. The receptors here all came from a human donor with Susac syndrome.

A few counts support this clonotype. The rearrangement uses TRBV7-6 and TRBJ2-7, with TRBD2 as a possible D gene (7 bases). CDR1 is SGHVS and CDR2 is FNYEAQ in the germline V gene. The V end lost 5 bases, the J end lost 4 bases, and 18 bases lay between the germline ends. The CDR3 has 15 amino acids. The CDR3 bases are TGTGCCAGCAGCCCCTTCTCGGGGGGCGGGTACGAGCAGTACTTC. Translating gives CASSPFSGGGYEQYF. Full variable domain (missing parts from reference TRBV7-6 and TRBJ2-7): GAGVSQSPRYKVTKRGQDVALRCDPISGHVSLYWYRQALGQGPEFLTYFNYEAQQDKSGLPNDRFSAERPEGSISTLTIQRTEQRDSAMYRCASSPFSGGGYEQYFGPGTRLTVT.

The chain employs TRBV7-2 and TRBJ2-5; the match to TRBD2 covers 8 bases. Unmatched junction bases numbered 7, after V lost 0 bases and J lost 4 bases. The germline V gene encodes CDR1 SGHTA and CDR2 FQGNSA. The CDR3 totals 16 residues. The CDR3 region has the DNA TGTGCCAGCAGCTTAGCGTCAGTAGCGGGGCTAGAGACCCAGTACTTC. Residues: CASSLASVAGLETQYF.

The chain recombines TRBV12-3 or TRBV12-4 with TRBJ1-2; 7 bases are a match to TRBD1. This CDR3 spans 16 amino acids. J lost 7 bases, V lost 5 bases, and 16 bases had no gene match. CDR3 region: CASSGTVGLPVRGYTF. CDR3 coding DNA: TGTGCCAGCAGTGGGACAGTTGGCCTCCCAGTGCGTGGCTACACCTTC.

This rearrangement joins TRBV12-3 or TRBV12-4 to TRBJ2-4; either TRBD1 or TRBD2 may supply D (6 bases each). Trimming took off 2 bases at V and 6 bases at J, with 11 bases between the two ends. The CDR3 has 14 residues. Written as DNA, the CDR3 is TGTGCCAGCAGTTTAACGACGGGGGCAAACATTCAGTACTTC. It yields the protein CASSLTTGANIQYF.

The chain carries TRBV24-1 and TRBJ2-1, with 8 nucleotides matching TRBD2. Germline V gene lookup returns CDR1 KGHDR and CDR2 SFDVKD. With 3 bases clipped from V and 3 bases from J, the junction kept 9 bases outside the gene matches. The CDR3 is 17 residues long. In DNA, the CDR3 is TGTGCCACCAGTGATGGTAGCGGGGCCACCCTCTACAATGAGCAGTTCTTC. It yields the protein CATSDGSGATLYNEQFF.

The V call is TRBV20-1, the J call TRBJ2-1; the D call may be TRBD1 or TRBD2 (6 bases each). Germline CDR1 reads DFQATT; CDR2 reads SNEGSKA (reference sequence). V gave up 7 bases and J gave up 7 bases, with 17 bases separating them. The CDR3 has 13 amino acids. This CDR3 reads CSGGAAGKNEQFF. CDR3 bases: TGCAGTGGGGGGGCTGCGGGAAAGAATGAGCAGTTCTTC.

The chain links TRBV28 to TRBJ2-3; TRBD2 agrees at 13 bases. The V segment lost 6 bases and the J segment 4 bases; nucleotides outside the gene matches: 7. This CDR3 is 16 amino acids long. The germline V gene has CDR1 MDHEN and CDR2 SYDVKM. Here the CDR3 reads CASSPGLAGRADTQYF. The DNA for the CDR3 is TGTGCCAGCAGCCCGGGACTAGCGGGACGTGCAGATACGCAGTATTTT.

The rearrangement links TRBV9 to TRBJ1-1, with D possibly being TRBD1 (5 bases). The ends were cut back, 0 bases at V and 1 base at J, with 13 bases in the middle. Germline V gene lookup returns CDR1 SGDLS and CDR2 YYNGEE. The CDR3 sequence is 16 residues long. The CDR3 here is CASSVASNGGNTEAFF. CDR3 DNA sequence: TGTGCCAGCAGCGTAGCCTCCAATGGGGGGAACACTGAAGCTTTCTTT.

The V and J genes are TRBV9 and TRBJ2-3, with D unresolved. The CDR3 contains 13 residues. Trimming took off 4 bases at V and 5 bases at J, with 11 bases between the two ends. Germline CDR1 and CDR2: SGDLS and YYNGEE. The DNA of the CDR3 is TGTGCCAGCAGCTTTATAATGGGAGATACGCAGTATTTT. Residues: CASSFIMGDTQYF.

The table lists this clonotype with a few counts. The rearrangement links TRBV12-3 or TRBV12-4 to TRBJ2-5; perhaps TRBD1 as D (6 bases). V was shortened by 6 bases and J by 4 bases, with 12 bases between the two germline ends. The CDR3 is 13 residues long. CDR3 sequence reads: CASRPTGLETQYF. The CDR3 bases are TGTGCCAGCAGGCCAACAGGGTTAGAGACCCAGTACTTC.

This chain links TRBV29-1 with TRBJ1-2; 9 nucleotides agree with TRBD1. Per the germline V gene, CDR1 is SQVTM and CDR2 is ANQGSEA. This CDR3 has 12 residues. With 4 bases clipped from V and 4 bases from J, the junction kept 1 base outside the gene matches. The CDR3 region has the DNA TGCAGCGTTGCGACAGGGGGCTATGGCTACACCTTC. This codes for CSVATGGYGYTF. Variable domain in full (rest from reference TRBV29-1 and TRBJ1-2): SAVISQKPSRDICQRGTSLTIQCQVDSQVTMMFWYRQQPGQSLTLIATANQGSEATYESGFVIDKFPISRPNLTFSTLTVSNMSPEDSSIYLCSVATGGYGYTFGSGTRLTVV.

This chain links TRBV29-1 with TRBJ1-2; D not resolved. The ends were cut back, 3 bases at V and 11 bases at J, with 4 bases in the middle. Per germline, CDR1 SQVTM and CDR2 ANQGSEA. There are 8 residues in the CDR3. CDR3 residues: CSVDQYTF. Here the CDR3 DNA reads TGCAGCGTTGATCAGTACACCTTC.

The CDR3 DNA is TGTGCCACCAGTGACGCCGGACAGGGAGATGAAAAACTGTTTTTT. Translating it yields CATSDAGQGDEKLFF. J is TRBJ1-4 and V is TRBV24-1, with 8 bases lining up with TRBD1. Germline CDR1 reads KGHDR; CDR2 reads SFDVKD. Trimming cost V 4 bases and J 6 bases; bases outside gene matches: 6. The CDR3 has 15 amino acids.

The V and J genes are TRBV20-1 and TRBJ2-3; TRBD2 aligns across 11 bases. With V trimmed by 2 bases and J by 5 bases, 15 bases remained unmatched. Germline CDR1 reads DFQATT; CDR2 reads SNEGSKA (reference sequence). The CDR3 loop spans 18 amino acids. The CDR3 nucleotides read TGCAGTGCTAGATCCCCAAGGGGTAGCGGGGGGGATTTAGATACGCAGTATTTT. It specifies CSARSPRGSGGDLDTQYF.

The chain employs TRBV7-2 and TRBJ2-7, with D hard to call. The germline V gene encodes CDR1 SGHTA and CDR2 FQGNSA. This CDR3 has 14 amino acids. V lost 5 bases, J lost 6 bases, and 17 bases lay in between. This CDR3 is CASSPGIRYGEQYF. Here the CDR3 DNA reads TGTGCCAGCAGCCCTGGGATTCGCTACGGCGAGCAGTACTTC. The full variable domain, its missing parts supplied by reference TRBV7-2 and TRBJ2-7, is GAGVSQSPSNKVTEKGKDVELRCDPISGHTALYWYRQSLGQGLEFLIYFQGNSAPDKSGLPSDRFSAERTGGSVSTLTIQRTQQEDSAVYLCASSPGIRYGEQYFGPGTRLTVT.

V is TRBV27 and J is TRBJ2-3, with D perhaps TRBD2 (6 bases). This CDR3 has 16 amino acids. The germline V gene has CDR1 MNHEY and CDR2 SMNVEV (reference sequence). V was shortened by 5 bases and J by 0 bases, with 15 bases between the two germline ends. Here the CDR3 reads CASSQTGSTSTDTQYF. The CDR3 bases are TGTGCCAGCAGTCAGACCGGGAGCACTAGCACAGATACGCAGTATTTT.

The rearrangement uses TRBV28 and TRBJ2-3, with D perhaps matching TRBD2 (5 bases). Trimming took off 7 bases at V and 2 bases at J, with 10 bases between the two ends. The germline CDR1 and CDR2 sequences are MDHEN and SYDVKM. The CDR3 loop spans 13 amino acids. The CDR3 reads CASINRDTDTQYF. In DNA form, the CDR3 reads TGTGCCAGCATCAACCGGGACACAGATACGCAGTATTTT.

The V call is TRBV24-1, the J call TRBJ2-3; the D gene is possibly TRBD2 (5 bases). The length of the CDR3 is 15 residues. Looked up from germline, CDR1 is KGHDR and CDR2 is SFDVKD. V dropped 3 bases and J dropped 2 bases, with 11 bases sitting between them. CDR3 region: CATSDPRSATDTQYF. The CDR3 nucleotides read TGTGCCACCAGTGATCCCCGTAGCGCCACAGATACGCAGTATTTT.

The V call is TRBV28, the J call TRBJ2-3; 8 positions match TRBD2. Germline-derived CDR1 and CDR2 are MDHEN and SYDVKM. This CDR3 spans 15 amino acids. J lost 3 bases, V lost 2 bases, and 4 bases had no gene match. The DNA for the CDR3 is TGTGCCAGCAGTTTACGGGGGGGCCTGACAGATACGCAGTATTTT. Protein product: CASSLRGGLTDTQYF.

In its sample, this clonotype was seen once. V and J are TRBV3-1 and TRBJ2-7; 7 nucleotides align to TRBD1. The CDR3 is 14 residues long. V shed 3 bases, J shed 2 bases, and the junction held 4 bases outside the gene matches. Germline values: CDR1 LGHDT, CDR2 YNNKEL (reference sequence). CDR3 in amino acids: CASSHWDSPYEQYF. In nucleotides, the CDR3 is TGTGCCAGCAGCCACTGGGACAGCCCCTACGAGCAGTACTTC.

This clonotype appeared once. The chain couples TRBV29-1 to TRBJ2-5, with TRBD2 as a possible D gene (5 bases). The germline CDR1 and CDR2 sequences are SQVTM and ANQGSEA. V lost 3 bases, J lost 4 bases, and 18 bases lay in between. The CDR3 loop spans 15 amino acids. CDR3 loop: CSVEGVEGNLETQYF. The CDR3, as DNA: TGCAGCGTTGAGGGAGTGGAAGGAAATCTAGAGACCCAGTACTTC.

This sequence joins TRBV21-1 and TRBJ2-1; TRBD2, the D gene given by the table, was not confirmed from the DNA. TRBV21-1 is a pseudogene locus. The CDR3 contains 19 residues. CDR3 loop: CASSKGLLTPDFSYNEQFF. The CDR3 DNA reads TGTGCCAGCAGCAAGGGACTCCTTACTCCAGACTTCTCCTACAATGAGCAGTTCTTC.

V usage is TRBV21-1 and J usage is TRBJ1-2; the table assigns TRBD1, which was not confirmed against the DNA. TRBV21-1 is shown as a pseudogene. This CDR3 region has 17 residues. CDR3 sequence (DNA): TGTGCCAGCAGCTTTGGGACAGGTTACCACAATTACTATGGCTACACCTTC. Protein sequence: CASSFGTGYHNYYGYTF.

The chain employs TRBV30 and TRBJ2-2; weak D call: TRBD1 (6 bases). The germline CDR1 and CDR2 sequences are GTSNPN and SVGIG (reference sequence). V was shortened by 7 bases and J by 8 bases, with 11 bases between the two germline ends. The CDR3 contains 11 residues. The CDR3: CAYRRGGELFF. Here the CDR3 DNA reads TGTGCCTACCGAAGGGGGGGGGAGCTGTTTTTT.

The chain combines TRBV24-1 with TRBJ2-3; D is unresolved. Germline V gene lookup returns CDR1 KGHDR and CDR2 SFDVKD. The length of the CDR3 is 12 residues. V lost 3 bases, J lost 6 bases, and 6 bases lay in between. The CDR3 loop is CATSDLADTQYF. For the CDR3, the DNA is TGTGCCACCAGTGATCTGGCCGATACGCAGTATTTT.

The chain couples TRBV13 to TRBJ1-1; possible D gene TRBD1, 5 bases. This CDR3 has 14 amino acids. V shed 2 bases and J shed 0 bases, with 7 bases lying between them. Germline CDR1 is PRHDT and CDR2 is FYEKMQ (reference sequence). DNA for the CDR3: TGTGCCAGCAGCTTACCGGACATGAACACTGAAGCTTTCTTT. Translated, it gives CASSLPDMNTEAFF.

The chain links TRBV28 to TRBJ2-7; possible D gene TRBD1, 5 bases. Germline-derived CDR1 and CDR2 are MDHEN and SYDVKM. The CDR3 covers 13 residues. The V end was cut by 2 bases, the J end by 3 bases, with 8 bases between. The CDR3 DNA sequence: TGTGCCAGCAGTTTAAGGACAAGCTACGAGCAGTACTTC. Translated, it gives CASSLRTSYEQYF.